This entry lists 25 T cell receptor beta chains sequenced from one sample in a study of cytomegalovirus exposure and HLA in healthy donors. In the PCR, 60 Vbeta and 13 Jbeta primers were used. Assay used: immunoSEQ multiplex PCR; TCRdb lists only in-frame clones, some missing. The table shows about 190,000 clones, with 70% to 75% occurring only once. Sequences were obtained from PBMCs. These receptors all come from a man aged 30 to 39 in good health and CMV-seropositive.

The chain combines TRBV7-2 with TRBJ2-2, with TRBD2 identical over 8 bases. V dropped 5 bases and J dropped 2; count of bases not matched to a gene: 10. The germline V gene encodes CDR1 SGHTA and CDR2 FQGNSA. The CDR3 has 17 amino acids. The CDR3 nucleotides read TGTGCCAGCAGCCAAAGATGGCGGGGGGACAACACCGGGGAGCTGTTTTTT. Its translation: CASSQRWRGDNTGELFF.

The table lists this clone with a few counts. The chain couples TRBV7-6 to TRBJ1-6; 8 nucleotides agree with TRBD1. Germline assignment: CDR1 SGHVS and CDR2 FNYEAQ. The CDR3 spans 16 residues. Trimming took 3 bases from V and 3 from J; bases not matched to a gene: 4. DNA of the CDR3: TGTGCCAGCAGCTTCAGGGGGACAGGCTATAATTCACCCCTCCACTTT. This sequence encodes CASSFRGTGYNSPLHF.

J is TRBJ2-3 and V is TRBV7-2; the D gene is possibly TRBD2 (6 bases). The V and J ends lost 6 bases and 4 bases respectively, with 17 bases between them. CDR1 is SGHTA and CDR2 is FQGNSA in the germline V gene. CDR3 size: 15 residues. The CDR3 sequence: CASRNPAGRADTQYF. In DNA form, the CDR3 reads TGTGCCAGCAGGAACCCCGCGGGGCGAGCAGATACGCAGTATTTT.

V gene TRBV28 combines with J gene TRBJ2-1, with 7 bases fitting TRBD2. Trimming removed 3 bases from V and 4 bases from J; junction bases left unmatched: 6. Germline CDR1 and CDR2: MDHEN and SYDVKM. The CDR3 length is 15 residues. CDR3 residues: CASSFSASGYNEQFF. The CDR3 nucleotides are TGTGCCAGCAGTTTTTCCGCTAGCGGATACAATGAGCAGTTCTTC.

The gene calls are TRBV5-1 and TRBJ1-2; 8 bases are a match to TRBD1. V dropped 4 bases and J dropped 5; count of bases not matched to a gene: 4. Germline-derived CDR1 and CDR2 are SGHRS and YFSETQ. The CDR3 consists of 13 residues. The CDR3 DNA is TGCGCCAGCAGCCCAGGGGGCCGTTATGGCTACACCTTC. This encodes CASSPGGRYGYTF.

This clone was found a few times. The chain employs TRBV7-2 and TRBJ2-7; 7 nucleotides line up with TRBD1. The CDR3 spans 15 residues. V dropped 3 bases and J dropped 2; count of bases not matched to a gene: 7. In germline, CDR1 is SGHTA, CDR2 FQGNSA. CDR3 nucleotides: TGTGCCAGCAGCTTTCGTAGGGGGCTAACCTACGAGCAGTACTTC. Translating it yields CASSFRRGLTYEQYF.

This clone appeared a few times. The V gene is TRBV2, the J gene TRBJ2-5; 10 nucleotides align to TRBD2. Germline assignment: CDR1 SNHLY and CDR2 FYNNEI. J gave up 4 bases and V 3 bases, and 2 bases lay outside the gene matches. This CDR3 comprises 14 residues. The CDR3: CASSEGLALETQYF. In DNA, the CDR3 is TGTGCCAGCAGTGAGGGACTAGCGCTAGAGACCCAGTACTTC.

V is TRBV6-6 and J is TRBJ1-2, with D hard to call. The germline CDR1 and CDR2 sequences are MNHNY and SVGAGI (reference sequence). The CDR3 runs 13 residues. Trimming cost V 0 bases and J 8 bases, with 10 bases left between them. CDR3: CASSYSNLNGYTF. Written as DNA, the CDR3 is TGTGCCAGCAGTTACTCGAACTTGAACGGCTACACCTTC.

This clone occurred a few times. The chain links TRBV11-2 to TRBJ1-5; weak D call: TRBD1 (6 bases). Looked up from germline, CDR1 is SGHAT and CDR2 is FQNNGV. The CDR3 extends over 17 amino acids. The V gene lost 4 bases and the J gene lost 2 bases, with 18 bases spanning the gap. In DNA form, the CDR3 reads TGTGCCAGCAGCTCCCAGAGGAGGACAGACGGCAATCAGCCCCAGCATTTT. It encodes CASSSQRRTDGNQPQHF.

The V and J genes are TRBV27 and TRBJ2-5; 9 positions match TRBD2. Germline V CDR1 and CDR2: MNHEY, SMNVEV (reference sequence). The V gene end was trimmed by 5 bases and the J gene end by 5 bases; junction bases not matched to a gene: 12. This CDR3 region has 16 residues. The CDR3 here is CASSPTLAGSKETQYF. The CDR3 DNA sequence: TGTGCCAGCAGTCCCACTCTAGCGGGGAGCAAGGAGACCCAGTACTTC.

The V and J genes are TRBV30 and TRBJ2-4; D unclear. V gave up 3 bases and J gave up 0 bases, with 12 bases separating them. Germline-derived CDR1 and CDR2 are GTSNPN and SVGIG (reference sequence). The CDR3 is 15 residues long. The CDR3 region has the DNA TGTGCCTGGAGCGAAACCAAACTAGCCAAAAACATTCAGTACTTC. Translated: CAWSETKLAKNIQYF. Full variable domain (missing parts from reference TRBV30 and TRBJ2-4): SQTIHQWPATLVQPVGSPLSLECTVEGTSNPNLYWYRQAAGRGLQLLFYSVGIGQISSEVPQNLSASRPQDRQFILSSKKLLLSDSGFYLCAWSETKLAKNIQYFGAGTRLSVL.

There are a few counts of this clone. The chain carries TRBV11-2 and TRBJ1-6; D not certain. The CDR3 runs to 16 residues. The germline V gene encodes CDR1 SGHAT and CDR2 FQNNGV. Deletions cut 4 bases from V and 0 bases from J, with 10 bases between. The CDR3 sequence: CASSSGSSSYNSPLHF. The CDR3 region has the DNA TGTGCCAGCAGCTCCGGGTCGAGCTCCTATAATTCACCCCTCCACTTT.

This chain joins TRBV28 and TRBJ1-3; the match to TRBD1 covers 7 bases. The V segment lost 6 bases and the J segment 0 bases; nucleotides outside the gene matches: 8. The CDR3 sequence is 16 residues long. CDR1 is MDHEN and CDR2 is SYDVKM in the germline V gene. Here the CDR3 reads CASSPGTVTSGNTIYF. Written as DNA, the CDR3 is TGTGCCAGCAGCCCGGGGACAGTCACCTCTGGAAACACCATATATTTT.

The CDR3, as DNA: TGTGCCAGCAGCCTCTCGACAGGGTCCTCCTACGAGCAGTACTTC. Translating it yields CASSLSTGSSYEQYF. The chain combines TRBV6-6 with TRBJ2-7, with 7 bases fitting TRBD1. Germline trimming cut 6 bases from V and 0 bases from J; bases unmatched to any gene: 8. The germline gives CDR1 MNHNY, CDR2 SVGAGI (reference sequence). CDR3 length: 15 amino acids.

V usage is TRBV5-4 and J usage is TRBJ2-2, with TRBD2 as a possible D gene (5 bases). Trimming left V 2 bases short and J 7 bases short, with 9 bases between. Germline V gene lookup returns CDR1 SGHNT and CDR2 YYREEE (reference sequence). The CDR3 totals 13 residues. The CDR3, as DNA: TGTGCCAGCAGCTTCGGACTGGGCGGGGAGCTGTTTTTT. Translating it yields CASSFGLGGELFF.

The chain is built from TRBV2 and TRBJ2-1, with 10 bases lining up with TRBD2. The CDR3 is 14 amino acids. Trimming took 6 bases from V and 7 from J; bases not matched to a gene: 6. Germline V gene data show CDR1 as SNHLY and CDR2 as FYNNEI. CDR3 nucleotide sequence: TGTGCCAGCAGGAGGACTAGCGGCCTGAATGAGCAGTTCTTC. It yields the protein CASRRTSGLNEQFF.

The V gene is TRBV27, the J gene TRBJ2-1; 10 bases fit TRBD2. The CDR3 spans 14 residues. The V segment lost 5 bases and the J segment 8 bases; nucleotides outside the gene matches: 6. Germline V gene sequence: CDR1 MNHEY, CDR2 SMNVEV (reference sequence). The CDR3 is CASSGLAGVYEQFF. In DNA form, the CDR3 reads TGTGCCAGCAGTGGGCTAGCGGGGGTATATGAGCAGTTCTTC.

V gene TRBV9 combines with J gene TRBJ2-7, with TRBD1 matching over 10 bases. J lost 3 bases, V lost 3 bases, and 3 bases had no gene match. In germline, CDR1 is SGDLS, CDR2 YYNGEE. The CDR3 extends over 14 amino acids. The CDR3 DNA follows: TGTGCCAGCAGCGAGCGGACAGGGGGCTACGAGCAGTACTTC. The encoded protein is CASSERTGGYEQYF.

This chain's CDR3 is CASSMIGQGATNEKLFF. The CDR3 DNA reads TGTGCCAGTAGTATGATTGGGCAGGGGGCAACTAATGAAAAACTGTTTTTT. The chain uses TRBV19 and TRBJ1-4; 7 positions agree with TRBD1. Germline lookup yields CDR1 LNHDA and CDR2 SQIVND (reference sequence). V gave up 3 bases and J gave up 0 bases; unmatched junction bases: 7. This CDR3 has 17 amino acids.

The V and J genes are TRBV28 and TRBJ1-5; a weak D match, TRBD1 (6 bases). CDR1 and CDR2 from the germline V gene are MDHEN and SYDVKM. The CDR3 covers 13 residues. Trimming took 4 bases from V and 9 from J, leaving 13 bases between them. The CDR3 spells CASSSPQGGPQHF. As DNA, the CDR3 is TGTGCCAGCAGTTCCCCCCAAGGGGGGCCCCAGCATTTT.

The rearrangement joins TRBV7-6 to TRBJ2-7; weak D call: TRBD2 (6 bases). The CDR3 has 15 amino acids. CDR1 is SGHVS, CDR2 FNYEAQ, per germline. Between the trimmed V and J ends, which lost 2 bases and 5 bases, there was a span of 16 bases. The CDR3 sequence: CASSLYGGSFDEQYF. The DNA for the CDR3 is TGTGCCAGCAGCTTATATGGAGGGTCTTTTGACGAGCAGTACTTC.

This chain uses TRBV7-2 with TRBJ2-3; no clear D. Trimming stripped 1 base from V and 2 bases from J, with 10 bases between. This CDR3 spans 15 amino acids. Per germline, CDR1 SGHTA and CDR2 FQGNSA. The CDR3 loop is CASSLGWASTDTQYF. DNA of the CDR3: TGTGCCAGCAGCTTAGGGTGGGCGTCCACAGATACGCAGTATTTT.

The CDR3 protein is CASSSRVAGANYNEQFF. DNA of the CDR3: TGTGCCAGCAGCTCTCGGGTAGCGGGGGCCAACTACAATGAGCAGTTCTTC. The gene calls are TRBV11-3 and TRBJ2-1; 9 nucleotides line up with TRBD2. V was clipped by 4 bases and J by 3 bases; unmatched bases: 10. Germline loops: CDR1 SGHNT, CDR2 YENEEA. The CDR3 spans 17 residues.

V usage is TRBV6-1 and J usage is TRBJ2-7; 8 bases map to TRBD1. CDR3 length: 13 amino acids. With 8 bases clipped from V and 3 bases from J, the junction kept 6 bases outside the gene matches. Germline V gene data show CDR1 as MNHNS and CDR2 as SASEGT. The DNA of the CDR3 is TGTGCCAGCGGAGACAGGGGTGGCTACGAGCAGTACTTC. Protein sequence: CASGDRGGYEQYF.

The rearrangement joins TRBV5-4 to TRBJ2-5; TRBD2 matches at 12 bases. V trimming: 4 bases; J trimming: 4 bases; junction bases outside the gene matches: 5. This CDR3 contains 15 residues. CDR1 and CDR2 from the germline V gene are SGHNT and YYREEE (reference sequence). The CDR3 nucleotides read TGTGCCAGCAGCGCACTAGCGGGGGGTGGAGAGACCCAGTACTTC. The encoded protein is CASSALAGGGETQYF. The full variable domain, in which reference TRBV5-4 and TRBJ2-5 provide the parts outside the CDR3, is ETGVTQSPTHLIKTRGQQVTLRCSSQSGHNTVSWYQQALGQGPQFIFQYYREEENGRGNFPPRFSGLQFPNYSSELNVNALELDDSALYLCASSALAGGGETQYFGPGTRLLVL.